Below, 32 T cell receptor beta chains from the same sample are listed, as sequenced in a study of CD8 T cells in ankylosing spondylitis. MiXCR was run by TCRdb on the 5' RACE reads, yielding one entry per CDR3 protein. The repertoire holds about 440,000 distinct CDR3 sequences, 17% seen once, with approximately 0.97% in the top ten. The antigens of these receptors remain unknown. Points from the study as a whole: Within ankylosing spondylitis blood, a TCR beta motif made up of several highly homologous variants appeared to be characteristic.

The sequencing sample was made of blood, either unsorted or a sorted T cell fraction (not recorded which). The receptors were sampled from a male donor with ankylosing spondylitis.

The V and J genes are TRBV7-2 and TRBJ2-7; 11 bases align to TRBD2. Germline V gene data show CDR1 as SGHTA and CDR2 as FQGNSA. The CDR3 is 17 amino acids. Losses at the gene ends were 4 bases for V and 2 bases for J; bases not matched to a gene: 10. The DNA of the CDR3 is TGTGCCAGCAGCTCGGGGGGGGGACTAGCGGTAACCTACGAGCAGTACTTC. The encoded protein is CASSSGGGLAVTYEQYF.

CDR3 in DNA: TGTGCCAGCAACCGCTACACCGGGGAGCTGTTTTTT. The encoded protein is CASNRYTGELFF. This rearrangement joins TRBV11-2 to TRBJ2-2; D ambiguous. Trimming pared 7 bases from V and 3 bases from J, leaving 6 bases between. Germline V gene lookup returns CDR1 SGHAT and CDR2 FQNNGV. The CDR3 has 12 amino acids.

The rearrangement links TRBV5-6 to TRBJ1-5; TRBD1 is a possible D gene (6 bases). The ends were cut back, 4 bases at V and 4 bases at J, with 12 bases in the middle. The CDR3 spans 14 residues. Per the germline V gene, CDR1 is SGHDT and CDR2 is YYEEEE. The CDR3 DNA reads as TGTGCCAGCAGCCTAAATGACAGGAATCAGCCCCAGCATTTT. Amino acid sequence: CASSLNDRNQPQHF.

The V call is TRBV7-3, the J call TRBJ2-1; TRBD2 is a possible D gene (7 bases). The CDR3 length is 17 residues. Germline values: CDR1 SGHTA, CDR2 FQGTGA. V lost 4 bases and J lost 6, with 22 bases in between. CDR3 sequence: CASSSPSTSLGGNEQFF. The CDR3 coding sequence is TGTGCCAGCAGCTCCCCCTCGACTAGCTTAGGGGGCAATGAGCAGTTCTTC.

This clonotype has just a few counts. The chain uses TRBV9 and TRBJ2-7, with 8 bases fitting TRBD1. CDR1 is SGDLS and CDR2 is YYNGEE in the germline V gene. The V and J ends lost 4 bases and 0 bases, in that order; junction bases with no gene match: 9. This CDR3 has 16 amino acids. The CDR3 sequence is CASSPQTGTGSYEQYF. CDR3 sequence (DNA): TGTGCCAGCAGCCCCCAGACAGGGACAGGCTCCTACGAGCAGTACTTC.

This clonotype was seen many times. The J gene is TRBJ2-1, the V gene TRBV5-1; D remains unclear. The ends were cut back, 2 bases at V and 2 bases at J, with 11 bases in the middle. Germline V gene sequence: CDR1 SGHRS, CDR2 YFSETQ. This CDR3 region has 15 residues. The CDR3 is CASSFGISPYNEQFF. The DNA for the CDR3 is TGCGCCAGCAGCTTCGGCATCTCGCCCTACAATGAGCAGTTCTTC.

This clonotype was found a few times. This chain uses TRBV25-1 with TRBJ1-2; D unresolved. The length of the CDR3 is 13 residues. Per germline, CDR1 MGHDK and CDR2 SYGVNS. V was clipped by 2 bases and J by 2 bases, with 6 bases between them. The CDR3 region has the DNA TGTGCCAGCAGTGAAGACCGCAACTATGGCTACACCTTC. Residues: CASSEDRNYGYTF.

This clonotype was found many times. This sequence joins TRBV6-2 or TRBV6-3 and TRBJ2-3; D is perhaps TRBD2 (5 bases). Per germline, CDR1 MNHEY and CDR2 SVGEGT. Trimming took 5 bases from V and 5 from J, leaving 17 bases between them. This CDR3 contains 15 residues. In nucleotides, the CDR3 is TGTGCCAGCAGTCGTCAGGCTCCGGGGAAAGATACGCAGTATTTT. It specifies CASSRQAPGKDTQYF.

This chain uses TRBV20-1 with TRBJ1-2; D remains unclear. V was clipped by 3 bases and J by 5 bases, with 10 bases between them. Germline V gene data show CDR1 as DFQATT and CDR2 as SNEGSKA (reference sequence). The CDR3 has 12 amino acids. The CDR3 spells CSASNRRYGYTF. Written as DNA, the CDR3 is TGCAGTGCTAGTAACAGACGATATGGCTACACCTTC.

This clonotype turned up a few times. The chain is built from TRBV12-3 or TRBV12-4 and TRBJ2-5; no clear D gene. Trimming removed 6 bases from V and 2 bases from J, with 13 bases in between. CDR3 length: 14 amino acids. The CDR3 DNA follows: TGTGCCAGCAGCCTCGGGCCCCGACAAGAGACCCAGTACTTC. Protein: CASSLGPRQETQYF.

The rearrangement links TRBV5-1 to TRBJ2-5; TRBD1 agrees at 7 bases. The CDR3 consists of 16 residues. After removal of 3 bases from V and 4 bases from J, the junction contained 12 bases not matched to a gene. The germline gives CDR1 SGHRS, CDR2 YFSETQ. CDR3 protein: CASSSSPRTGVETQYF. The CDR3 DNA reads TGCGCCAGCAGCTCCTCACCCCGGACAGGCGTAGAGACCCAGTACTTC.

This clonotype occurred many times. The CDR3 reads CASSPQQRNTGELFF. CDR3 DNA sequence: TGTGCCAGTTCGCCCCAACAGAGAAACACCGGGGAGCTGTTTTTT. The genes are TRBV7-2 and TRBJ2-2, with D unresolved. The V end lost 9 bases, the J end lost 2 bases, and 16 bases lay between the germline ends. The CDR3 spans 15 residues. Germline assignment: CDR1 SGHTA and CDR2 FQGNSA.

This clonotype appeared many times. CDR3 DNA sequence: TGTGCCAGCAGCCAAGTGGGACAGGGGGTCCGATATGGCTACACCTTC. Amino acids: CASSQVGQGVRYGYTF. The chain is built from TRBV3-1 and TRBJ1-2; TRBD1 matches at 11 bases. This CDR3 comprises 16 residues. CDR1 and CDR2 from the germline V gene are LGHDT and YNNKEL (reference sequence). Germline trimming cut 1 base from V and 5 bases from J; bases unmatched to any gene: 6.

This clonotype was observed a handful of times. This sequence joins TRBV20-1 and TRBJ2-7; 14 nucleotides agree with TRBD2. CDR1 and CDR2 from the germline V gene are DFQATT and SNEGSKA (reference sequence). CDR3 length: 16 amino acids. Trimming removed 3 bases from V and 5 bases from J; junction bases left unmatched: 9. As DNA, the CDR3 is TGCAGTGCTAGTAGACTAGCGGGAGGGCCGGCAAACGAGCAGTACTTC. As protein: CSASRLAGGPANEQYF.

This chain uses TRBV5-1 with TRBJ1-4, with unresolved D. This CDR3 contains 15 residues. Trimming cost V 0 bases and J 4 bases, with 10 bases left between them. Germline-derived CDR1 and CDR2 are SGHRS and YFSETQ. CDR3 loop: CASSLAAGNNEKLFF. The DNA of the CDR3 is TGCGCCAGCAGCTTGGCCGCCGGGAATAATGAAAAACTGTTTTTT.

This clonotype has a handful of counts. CDR3 in amino acids: CAIRNREDRGYTF. The DNA of the CDR3 is TGTGCCATCAGGAACAGGGAAGACCGGGGCTACACCTTC. This chain connects TRBV10-3 to TRBJ1-2; D may be TRBD1 (6 bases). Trimming cost V 6 bases and J 8 bases, with 16 bases left between them. CDR1 is ENHRY and CDR2 is SYGVKD in the germline V gene. The CDR3 loop spans 13 amino acids.

The chain couples TRBV20-1 to TRBJ2-3, with a possible D match to TRBD1 (5 bases). Per germline, CDR1 DFQATT and CDR2 SNEGSKA (reference sequence). V was clipped by 3 bases and J by 1 base, with 20 bases between them. The CDR3 has 17 amino acids. CDR3 residues: CSASLQLGPLGTDTQYF. CDR3 in DNA: TGCAGTGCTAGTCTTCAGCTGGGGCCCCTCGGCACAGATACGCAGTATTTT.

The DNA for the CDR3 is TGTGCCTGGAGTGTACTAGCGGGGCCCACAGATACGCAGTATTTT. It is translated as CAWSVLAGPTDTQYF. This chain connects TRBV30 to TRBJ2-3; TRBD2 aligns across 10 bases. The V gene end was trimmed by 0 bases and the J gene end by 2 bases; junction bases not matched to a gene: 2. This CDR3 is 15 amino acids long. The germline V gene has CDR1 GTSNPN and CDR2 SVGIG (reference sequence).

This clonotype was seen a handful of times. The chain combines TRBV7-2 with TRBJ1-6; 8 positions match TRBD1. V lost 6 bases and J lost 10; bases outside the gene matches: 5. CDR1 SGHTA and CDR2 FQGNSA come from the germline V gene. The CDR3 sequence is 13 residues long. CDR3 DNA sequence: TGTGCCAGCAGGGAGGACAGGGTGTCACCCCTCCACTTT. Translation: CASREDRVSPLHF.

This clonotype has more than one count but fewer than ten. The rearrangement uses TRBV29-1 and TRBJ2-2; 7 nucleotides agree with TRBD1. V lost 7 bases to trimming and J lost 0 bases; unmatched junction nucleotides: 5. From germline, CDR1 is SQVTM and CDR2 ANQGSEA. The CDR3 is made up of 14 amino acids. CDR3 DNA: TGCAGCGCAGGGACAGCGACGAACACCGGGGAGCTGTTTTTT. Translation gives CSAGTATNTGELFF.

This chain connects TRBV6-5 to TRBJ2-3, with 10 positions matching TRBD2. Germline CDR1 MNHEY, CDR2 SVGAGI. The CDR3 is 16 residues long. V dropped 0 bases and J dropped 6; count of bases not matched to a gene: 6. This CDR3 is CASSYSGGTSADTQYF. CDR3 nucleotides: TGTGCCAGCAGTTACTCCGGGGGGACTAGCGCGGATACGCAGTATTTT.

The gene calls are TRBV9 and TRBJ1-2; tentative D call: TRBD1 (6 bases). CDR3 length: 15 residues. In germline, CDR1 is SGDLS, CDR2 YYNGEE. V lost 0 bases and J 8 bases, leaving 17 bases between the germline ends. The DNA for the CDR3 is TGTGCCAGCAGCGTAGACCCTTCGGGGGCTTACGGCTACACCTTC. It yields the protein CASSVDPSGAYGYTF. Together with reference TRBV9 and TRBJ1-2, the CDR3 gives the full variable domain: DSGVTQTPKHLITATGQRVTLRCSPRSGDLSVYWYQQSLDQGLQFLIQYYNGEERAKGNILERFSAQQFPDLHSELNLSSLELGDSALYFCASSVDPSGAYGYTFGSGTRLTVV.

V gene TRBV7-8 combines with J gene TRBJ1-1; D unclear. Germline CDR1 SGHVS, CDR2 FQNEAQ. Trimming removed 3 bases at V and 6 bases at J, with 11 bases between. The CDR3 sequence is 13 residues long. In DNA form, the CDR3 reads TGTGCCAGCAGCTTTAGTGGCCGCCCTGAAGCTTTCTTT. This sequence encodes CASSFSGRPEAFF.

This clonotype was seen more than once but under ten times. The rearrangement joins TRBV28 to TRBJ2-5, with 7 bases lining up with TRBD2. V lost 2 bases and J lost 5; bases outside the gene matches: 5. CDR1 MDHEN and CDR2 SYDVKM come from the germline V gene. The CDR3 sequence is 14 residues long. CDR3 protein: CASSLAGVDETQYF. CDR3 coding DNA: TGTGCCAGCAGTTTAGCGGGGGTTGACGAGACCCAGTACTTC.

This sequence joins TRBV20-1 and TRBJ2-1; D not certain. V was shortened by 5 bases and J by 8 bases, with 16 bases between the two germline ends. CDR3 length: 13 residues. Germline lookup yields CDR1 DFQATT and CDR2 SNEGSKA (reference sequence). The CDR3 sequence is CSAFRPASDEQFF. CDR3 in DNA: TGCAGTGCTTTCCGACCGGCATCGGATGAGCAGTTCTTC.

This clonotype was picked up a small number of times. This chain links TRBV11-2 with TRBJ1-3; D possibly corresponds to TRBD1 (6 bases). The CDR3 has 16 residues. Trimming shortened V by 4 bases and J by 4 bases, and 17 bases separated the two germline ends. The germline CDR1 and CDR2 sequences are SGHAT and FQNNGV. The DNA for the CDR3 is TGTGCCAGCAGCTCATTAACAGGGCGAAGGGGAAACACCATATATTTT. This gives the protein CASSSLTGRRGNTIYF.

In this sample, this clonotype turned up a few times. V gene TRBV6-1 combines with J gene TRBJ1-5, with 10 bases matching TRBD1. V shed 5 bases and J 5 bases; nucleotides not matched to a gene: 3. The germline V gene encodes CDR1 MNHNS and CDR2 SASEGT. This CDR3 spans 14 amino acids. The CDR3 spells CASSKGQGYQPQHF. CDR3 sequence (DNA): TGTGCCAGCAGTAAGGGACAGGGGTATCAGCCCCAGCATTTT.

The chain combines TRBV7-9 with TRBJ1-4, with D hard to call. The CDR3 spans 15 residues. V lost 4 bases to trimming and J lost 5 bases, with 14 bases between them. Germline V gene sequence: CDR1 SEHNR, CDR2 FQNEAQ (reference sequence). CDR3 residues: CASSSYSTPNEKLFF. CDR3 DNA: TGTGCCAGCAGCTCATACAGCACCCCAAATGAAAAACTGTTTTTT.

This clonotype was seen only a few times. The gene calls are TRBV19 and TRBJ2-2; 8 bases match TRBD1. The trim removed 3 bases at V and 7 bases at J, leaving 13 bases unmatched. This CDR3 contains 17 residues. Germline V lookup: CDR1 LNHDA, CDR2 SQIVND (reference sequence). CDR3 sequence (DNA): TGTGCCAGTAGTATGGAGAGGGTAGGACAGGGCAACGGGGAGCTGTTTTTT. It is translated as CASSMERVGQGNGELFF.

This clonotype was picked up a small number of times. This chain uses TRBV7-2 with TRBJ1-1; 12 bases line up with TRBD1. The V and J ends lost 5 bases and 6 bases, in that order; junction bases with no gene match: 4. CDR1 SGHTA and CDR2 FQGNSA come from the germline V gene. The CDR3 is 14 amino acids. The CDR3 DNA reads TGTGCCAGCAGCCAGGGACAGGGGGCCCCTGAAGCTTTCTTT. Protein sequence: CASSQGQGAPEAFF.

This clonotype was observed a few times. The chain couples TRBV29-1 to TRBJ2-3; tentative D call: TRBD2 (6 bases). CDR1 and CDR2 from the germline V gene are SQVTM and ANQGSEA. CDR3 length: 14 amino acids. The ends were cut back, 6 bases at V and 4 bases at J, with 17 bases in the middle. The CDR3: CSVPRGGGSDTQYF. The CDR3 region has the DNA TGCAGCGTCCCCCGTGGGGGAGGCTCAGATACGCAGTATTTT.

This clonotype was detected a few times. The chain uses TRBV5-1 and TRBJ2-3; D may be TRBD2 (6 bases). CDR3 length: 15 amino acids. Germline lookup yields CDR1 SGHRS and CDR2 YFSETQ. With 0 bases removed from V and 8 bases from J, the gap between germline ends came to 16 bases. In DNA, the CDR3 is TGCGCCAGCAGCTTGGGACTAGAGGCCTCCGGTACGCAGTATTTT. The encoded protein is CASSLGLEASGTQYF.